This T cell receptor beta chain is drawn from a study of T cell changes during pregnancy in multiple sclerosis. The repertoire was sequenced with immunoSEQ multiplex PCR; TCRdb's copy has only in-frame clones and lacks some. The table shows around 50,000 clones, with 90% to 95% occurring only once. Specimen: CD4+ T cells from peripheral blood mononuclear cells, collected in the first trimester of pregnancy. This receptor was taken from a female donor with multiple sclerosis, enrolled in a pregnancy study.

CDR3 in DNA: TGCGCCAGCAGCTTAGCACAGAACAATGAGCAGTTCTTC. It is translated as CASSLAQNNEQFF. The chain links TRBV5-1 to TRBJ2-1; D gene uncertain. Trimming pared 2 bases from V and 5 bases from J, leaving 8 bases between. The CDR3 has 13 residues. Germline V gene sequence: CDR1 SGHRS, CDR2 YFSETQ.